The text below deals with one TCR beta chain. This sample is drawn from a study of control samples from healthy donors and cancer patients. The CDR3 consists of 15 residues. CDR1 and CDR2 (germline): KGHSH, LQKENI. The junction had 2 bases not matched to a gene; V was cut back by 3 bases and J by 1 base. Clones were read by immunoSEQ multiplex PCR, and TCRdb kept only the in-frame ones, dropping some. The sample carries 100,000 to 150,000 clones, 80% to 95% recorded once. The chain links TRBV18 to TRBJ2-2; TRBD1 aligns across 7 bases. Input material: blood. This sequence originates from a young man in good health. The CDR3 DNA reads as TGTGCCAGCTCACCGAACAGGGGGAACACCGGGGAGCTGTTTTTT. Translated, it gives CASSPNRGNTGELFF. Filled out from reference TRBV18 and TRBJ2-2, the complete variable domain reads NAGVMQNPRHLVRRRGQEARLRCSPMKGHSHVYWYRQLPEEGLKFMVYLQKENIIDESGMPKERFSAEFPKEGPSILRIQQVVRGDSAAYFCASSPNRGNTGELFFGEGSRLTVL.